The 17 T cell receptor beta chains presented below share a single source sample, sequenced in a study of T cell repertoires in cytomegalovirus infection. TCRdb reprocessed the reads via MiXCR and lists one record per CDR3 protein. The sample has about 680,000 distinct CDR3 sequences; approximately 25% are singletons. Sample: CD8+ T cells from PBMCs. The origin of the receptors is a human donor in good health (CMV status not recorded). Some clones in this sample may be carry-over from other donors' samples.

This clonotype was detected only a few times. The chain has TRBV19 and TRBJ2-1, with D unclear. The CDR3 extends over 13 amino acids. The V end lost 1 base, the J end lost 10 bases, and 11 bases lay between the germline ends. Per germline, CDR1 LNHDA and CDR2 SQIVND (reference sequence). Here the CDR3 reads CASSIGADREQFF. The CDR3 DNA reads as TGTGCCAGTAGTATAGGGGCCGACCGGGAGCAGTTCTTC.

The chain combines TRBV11-3 with TRBJ2-3, with D tentatively TRBD1 (6 bases). The V and J ends lost 7 bases and 0 bases respectively, with 17 bases between them. CDR1 and CDR2 (germline): SGHNT, YENEEA. This CDR3 region has 16 residues. CDR3 sequence (DNA): TGTGCCAGCAACTTCCCCGGGACACACAGCACAGATACGCAGTATTTT. This sequence encodes CASNFPGTHSTDTQYF.

Many counts were recorded for this clonotype. CDR3 nucleotide sequence: TGTGCCAGCAGCTTAGGGGGCAGGGGAGGAGAAAAACTGTTTTTT. Amino acids: CASSLGGRGGEKLFF. The rearrangement joins TRBV7-2 to TRBJ1-4; possible D gene TRBD1, 6 bases. This CDR3 is built from 15 residues. V was pared by 1 base and J by 8 bases, with 14 bases between. Germline assignment: CDR1 SGHTA and CDR2 FQGNSA.

This clonotype was observed a handful of times. The rearrangement uses TRBV6-2 or TRBV6-3 and TRBJ2-7; 13 bases map to TRBD2. The CDR3 has 16 residues. CDR1 and CDR2 (germline): MNHEY, SVGEGT. The ends lost 0 bases at V and 7 bases at J; junction bases unmatched: 6. CDR3 nucleotide sequence: TGTGCCAGCAGTTACTCGGGACTAGCGGGGCGCATGGAGCAGTACGTC. Translating it yields CASSYSGLAGRMEQYV.

This clonotype was seen a few times. The CDR3, as DNA: TGTGCCAGTAGTGGGTTTGGGCACGACCTCTCCTACAATGAGCAGTTCTTC. Translated: CASSGFGHDLSYNEQFF. The chain combines TRBV19 with TRBJ2-1; D uncertain. The CDR3 extends over 17 amino acids. V was shortened by 5 bases and J by 0 bases, with 17 bases between the two germline ends. In germline, CDR1 is LNHDA, CDR2 SQIVND (reference sequence).

This clonotype was detected ten times or more. This rearrangement joins TRBV7-8 to TRBJ2-5; D may be TRBD1 or TRBD2 (5 bases each). Trimming took off 1 base at V and 4 bases at J, with 13 bases between the two ends. The CDR3 is 15 amino acids. Germline-derived CDR1 and CDR2 are SGHVS and FQNEAQ. Written as DNA, the CDR3 is TGTGCCAGCAGCTTAGGTTTGGGGGTCAGAGAGACCCAGTACTTC. Translation gives CASSLGLGVRETQYF. Drawing the rest from reference TRBV7-8 and TRBJ2-5, the complete variable domain is GAGVSQSPRYKVAKRGQDVALRCDPISGHVSLFWYQQALGQGPEFLTYFQNEAQLDKSGLPSDRFFAERPEGSVSTLKIQRTQQEDSAVYLCASSLGLGVRETQYFGPGTRLLVL.

The rearrangement joins TRBV29-1 to TRBJ1-1; no clear D. The CDR3 spans 12 residues. CDR1 is SQVTM and CDR2 is ANQGSEA in the germline V gene. V dropped 5 bases and J dropped 1 base, with 8 bases sitting between them. As DNA, the CDR3 is TGCAGCGTTCCCAGCTGGAACACTGAAGCTTTCTTT. Translation: CSVPSWNTEAFF.

Ten or more counts support this clonotype. CDR3 DNA sequence: TGTGCCAGCAGTTCATATATTATGGGGGCCAGTGAAGCTTTCTTT. It translates to CASSSYIMGASEAFF. V gene TRBV12-3 or TRBV12-4 combines with J gene TRBJ1-1; D perhaps matches TRBD1 (6 bases). The CDR3 loop spans 15 amino acids. Trimming took 4 bases from V and 7 from J, leaving 19 bases between them.

This clonotype came up many times. The J gene is TRBJ2-5, the V gene TRBV10-3; 9 nucleotides agree with TRBD1. Germline CDR1 reads ENHRY; CDR2 reads SYGVKD. CDR3 length equals 14 residues. Trimming at V came to 4 bases and at J to 5 bases, leaving 5 bases not matched to a gene. CDR3 protein: CAISVGDRDETQYF. The CDR3 DNA sequence: TGTGCCATCAGTGTTGGGGACAGGGATGAGACCCAGTACTTC.

Here the CDR3 DNA reads TGTGCCAGCAGTTACTCGACCGACGGATTAAGCTCCTACAATGAGCAGTTCTTC. Protein: CASSYSTDGLSSYNEQFF. The V gene is TRBV6-2 or TRBV6-3, the J gene TRBJ2-1, with no clear D. The CDR3 spans 18 residues. The V gene's germline CDR1 is MNHEY and CDR2 SVGEGT. Trimming took 0 bases from V and 0 from J, leaving 15 bases between them.

The gene calls are TRBV2 and TRBJ2-1; D not resolved. Deletions cut 7 bases from V and 2 bases from J, with 9 bases between. This CDR3 contains 13 residues. In germline, CDR1 is SNHLY, CDR2 FYNNEI. The DNA for the CDR3 is TGTGCCAGCAATCCGGATCCCTACAATGAGCAGTTCTTC. Translation: CASNPDPYNEQFF.

This clonotype was found many times. The chain has TRBV28 and TRBJ1-6; unclear D gene. V gave up 2 bases and J gave up 8 bases, with 7 bases separating them. This CDR3 spans 13 amino acids. Germline loops: CDR1 MDHEN, CDR2 SYDVKM. CDR3 loop: CASSLKTYSPLHF. The CDR3 region has the DNA TGTGCCAGCAGTTTAAAGACCTATTCACCCCTCCACTTT.

This clonotype has only a few counts. This sequence joins TRBV29-1 and TRBJ1-2, with 9 bases fitting TRBD1. This CDR3 region has 13 residues. Germline V gene data show CDR1 as SQVTM and CDR2 as ANQGSEA. V shed 5 bases, J shed 1 base, and the junction held 2 bases outside the gene matches. The DNA of the CDR3 is TGCAGCGTTCGACAGGGGGTTAACTATGGCTACACCTTC. Amino acid sequence: CSVRQGVNYGYTF. Filled out from reference TRBV29-1 and TRBJ1-2, the complete variable domain reads SAVISQKPSRDICQRGTSLTIQCQVDSQVTMMFWYRQQPGQSLTLIATANQGSEATYESGFVIDKFPISRPNLTFSTLTVSNMSPEDSSIYLCSVRQGVNYGYTFGSGTRLTVV.

This clonotype occurred many times. The chain uses TRBV5-5 and TRBJ2-7, with 8 bases identical to TRBD1. This CDR3 is built from 16 residues. After removal of 2 bases from V and 4 bases from J, the junction contained 11 bases not matched to a gene. Germline V gives CDR1 SGHKS, CDR2 YYEKEE (reference sequence). The CDR3 DNA is TGTGCCAGCAGCTTCGCCGGGACAGGCAGTAAATACGAGCAGTACTTC. This codes for CASSFAGTGSKYEQYF.

This clonotype has just one count. The chain couples TRBV14 to TRBJ2-7, with TRBD1 matching over 7 bases. The CDR3 spans 17 residues. Trimming removed 0 bases from V and 2 bases from J; junction bases left unmatched: 10. Germline CDR1 SGHDN, CDR2 FVKESK. This CDR3 reads CASSQDFRTGAAYEQYF. DNA of the CDR3: TGTGCCAGCAGCCAAGATTTTAGGACAGGAGCCGCCTACGAGCAGTACTTC.

The chain couples TRBV20-1 to TRBJ1-2; D might be TRBD1 (6 bases). Germline V CDR1 and CDR2: DFQATT, SNEGSKA (reference sequence). V dropped 0 bases and J dropped 7 bases, with 15 bases sitting between them. The CDR3 length is 14 residues. DNA for the CDR3: TGCAGTGCTAGAGATCTTGGGGGGCCAATTGGCTACACCTTC. As protein: CSARDLGGPIGYTF.

The rearrangement uses TRBV2 and TRBJ2-3, with D possibly being TRBD1 or TRBD2 (5 bases each). V was cut by 11 bases and J by 4 bases, with 16 bases left in between. Germline V gene data show CDR1 as SNHLY and CDR2 as FYNNEI. The CDR3 loop spans 13 amino acids. The CDR3 here is CAPQEEDADTQYF. CDR3 DNA: TGTGCCCCACAGGAGGAGGACGCAGATACGCAGTATTTT.